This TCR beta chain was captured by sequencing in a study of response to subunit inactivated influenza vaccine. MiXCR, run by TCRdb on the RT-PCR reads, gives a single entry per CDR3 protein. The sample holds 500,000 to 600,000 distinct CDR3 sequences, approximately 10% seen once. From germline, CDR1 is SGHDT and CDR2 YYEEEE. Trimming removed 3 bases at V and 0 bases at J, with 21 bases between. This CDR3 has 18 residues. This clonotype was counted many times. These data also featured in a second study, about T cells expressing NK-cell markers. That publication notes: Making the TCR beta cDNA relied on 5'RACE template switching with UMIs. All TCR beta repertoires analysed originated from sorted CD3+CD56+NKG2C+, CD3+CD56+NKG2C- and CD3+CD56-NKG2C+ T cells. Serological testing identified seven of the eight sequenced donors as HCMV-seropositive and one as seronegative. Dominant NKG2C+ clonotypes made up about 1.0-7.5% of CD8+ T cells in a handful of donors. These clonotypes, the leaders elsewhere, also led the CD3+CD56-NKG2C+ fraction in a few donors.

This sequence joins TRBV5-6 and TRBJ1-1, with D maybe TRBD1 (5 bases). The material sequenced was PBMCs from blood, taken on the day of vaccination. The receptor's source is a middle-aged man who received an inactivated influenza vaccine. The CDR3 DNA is TGTGCCAGCAGCTCATTACTACAGGTAGGCGGCTTGAACACTGAAGCTTTCTTT. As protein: CASSSLLQVGGLNTEAFF.